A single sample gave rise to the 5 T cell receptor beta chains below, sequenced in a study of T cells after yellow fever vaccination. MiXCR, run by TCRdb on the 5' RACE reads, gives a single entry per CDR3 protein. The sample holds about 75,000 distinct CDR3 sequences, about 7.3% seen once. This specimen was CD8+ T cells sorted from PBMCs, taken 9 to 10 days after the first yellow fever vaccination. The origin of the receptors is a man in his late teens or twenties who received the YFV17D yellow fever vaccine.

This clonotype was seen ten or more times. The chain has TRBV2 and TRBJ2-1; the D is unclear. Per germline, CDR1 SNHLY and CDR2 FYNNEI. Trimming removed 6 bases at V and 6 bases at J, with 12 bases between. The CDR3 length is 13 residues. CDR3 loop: CASRESPGNEQFF. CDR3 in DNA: TGTGCCAGCAGAGAATCTCCCGGCAATGAGCAGTTCTTC.

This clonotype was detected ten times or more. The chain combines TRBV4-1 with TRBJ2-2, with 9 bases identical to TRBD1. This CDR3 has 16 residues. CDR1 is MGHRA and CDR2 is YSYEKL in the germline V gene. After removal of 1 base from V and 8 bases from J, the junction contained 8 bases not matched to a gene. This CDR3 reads CASSQAGTGSLGELFF. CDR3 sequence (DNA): TGCGCCAGCAGCCAAGCCGGGACAGGGTCGTTGGGGGAGCTGTTTTTT.

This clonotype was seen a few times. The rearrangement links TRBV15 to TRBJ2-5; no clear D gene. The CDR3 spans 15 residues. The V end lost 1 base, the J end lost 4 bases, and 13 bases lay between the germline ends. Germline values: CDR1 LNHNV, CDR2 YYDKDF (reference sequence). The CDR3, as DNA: TGTGCCACCAGCAGAGTACGGAGCCGAGGAGAGACCCAGTACTTC. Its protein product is CATSRVRSRGETQYF.

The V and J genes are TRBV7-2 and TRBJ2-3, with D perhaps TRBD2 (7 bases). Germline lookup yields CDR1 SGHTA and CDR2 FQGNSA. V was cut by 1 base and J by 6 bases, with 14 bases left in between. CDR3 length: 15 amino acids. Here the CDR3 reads CASSLGGGPGDTQYF. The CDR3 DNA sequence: TGTGCCAGCAGCTTAGGGGGGGGGCCCGGGGATACGCAGTATTTT.

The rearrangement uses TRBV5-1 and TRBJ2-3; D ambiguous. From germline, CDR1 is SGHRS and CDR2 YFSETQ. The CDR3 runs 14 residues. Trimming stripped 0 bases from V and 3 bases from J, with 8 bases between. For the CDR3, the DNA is TGCGCCAGCAGCTTGGATCTTGTTACAGATACGCAGTATTTT. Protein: CASSLDLVTDTQYF.